This T cell receptor beta chain was recovered during a study of cytomegalovirus exposure and HLA in healthy donors. Study results and limitations: Most TCR sequences showed up rarely, but some public TCRs showed up in many donors. Accounts indicate the classifier identified cytomegalovirus status with strong specificity and sensitivity.

The CDR3 runs 15 residues. Between the trimmed V and J ends, which lost 6 bases and 2 bases, there was a span of 16 bases. Germline V gives CDR1 SGHTA, CDR2 FQGTGA. On this clone itself: The antigen is unknown.

Profiled with immunoSEQ multiplex PCR; TCRdb holds only in-frame clones, not every one. Of over 250,000 clones listed, 80% to 90% are singletons. The donors formed part of the approximately 130-subject validation cohort, distinct from the roughly 670-subject first cohort. Sequencing input: PBMCs. The chain uses TRBV7-3 and TRBJ1-2; D perhaps matches TRBD1 (5 bases). This receptor was obtained from a woman between 18 and 29 years old in good health and CMV-seronegative. The CDR3 spells CASRTGSRGNYGYTF. As DNA, the CDR3 is TGTGCCAGCAGGACGGGGTCCCGGGGGAACTATGGCTACACCTTC.